The clone carrying this TCR beta chain was seen at least ten times. Its antigen is currently unknown. The source of the sample is a study of breast tumors, draining lymph nodes, adjacent tissues. The trim removed 3 bases at V and 7 bases at J, leaving 6 bases unmatched. The CDR3 is made up of 12 amino acids. Germline values: CDR1 DFQATT, CDR2 SNEGSKA (reference sequence). Samples came from axillary lymph nodes draining the breast cancer. TCRdb used MiXCR to reprocess the multiplex PCR reads, holding one entry per CDR3 protein. The table records over 200,000 distinct CDR3 sequences, 30% to 35% of them present only once. Study observations and caveats: Compared with lymph nodes, tumors were less diverse; compared with nontumor tissue, more. Most tumor T cells seemingly derive from lymph node, then expand in tumor. Compared with basal-like, luminal-like tumors shared significantly more repertoire with nontumor tissue.

The rearrangement links TRBV20-1 to TRBJ2-7; 7 bases align to TRBD2. This receptor was obtained from a female donor with breast cancer. Some clones in this sample may be carry-over from other donors' samples. Sample: axillary lymph node tissue. For the CDR3, the DNA is TGCAGTGCTAGGGGAGGGATCAGTGAGCAGTACTTC. It translates to CSARGGISEQYF.